This TCR beta chain was retrieved from a study of blood T cell repertoires in COVID-19. Germline trimming cut 2 bases from V and 5 bases from J; bases unmatched to any gene: 7. The CDR3 contains 17 residues. Germline V gives CDR1 MDHEN, CDR2 SYDVKM. Here immunoSEQ multiplex PCR was the method, and the copy in TCRdb shows in-frame clones only, minus some. The table records tens of thousands of clones, 70% to 80% of them present only once. This TCR derives from a human donor in a cohort sampled during active COVID-19. The material sequenced was peripheral blood. The chain employs TRBV28 and TRBJ2-5; 14 bases map to TRBD2. CDR3 DNA sequence: TGTGCCAGCAGTTTAAAGACTAGCGGGAGGGCCAAGGAGACCCAGTACTTC. This gives the protein CASSLKTSGRAKETQYF. The variable domain in full, completed from reference TRBV28 and TRBJ2-5, reads DVKVTQSSRYLVKRTGEKVFLECVQDMDHENMFWYRQDPGLGLRLIYFSYDVKMKEKGDIPEGYSVSREKKERFSLILESASTNQTSMYLCASSLKTSGRAKETQYFGPGTRLLVL.